The table lists the clone carrying this T cell receptor beta chain with a count of one. This entry comes from a study of blood T cell repertoires in COVID-19. Overall study context: PBMCs, B-cell-depleted T cells, or T cells provided the cDNA or gDNA that made up the material.

V gave up 4 bases and J gave up 1 base; unmatched junction bases: 5. In germline, CDR1 is MNHEY, CDR2 SMNVEV (reference sequence). The length of the CDR3 is 16 residues. Using immunoSEQ multiplex PCR, the repertoire was profiled, and TCRdb retains in-frame clones only, with some absent. The repertoire holds about 240,000 clones, with about 73% as singletons. The rearrangement links TRBV27 to TRBJ1-5; 9 bases match TRBD1. Source material: peripheral blood. The source is a woman at least 80 years old with acute or convalescent COVID-19. The CDR3 DNA sequence: TGTGCCAGCAGTTCACAGGGGGCGGGAAGCAATCAGCCCCAGCATTTT. Translating it yields CASSSQGAGSNQPQHF.